This TCR beta chain was captured in a study of blood T cell repertoires in COVID-19. Whole-study context: Whether acute or convalescent, the COVID-19 samples came from the United States, Italy and Spain. From T cells, B-cell-depleted T cells, or PBMCs came the material, which was cDNA or gDNA.

Per germline, CDR1 PRHDT and CDR2 FYEKMQ (reference sequence). Trimming took 2 bases from V and 0 from J, leaving 7 bases between them. The CDR3 contains 14 residues. The study drew participants aged about 18 to 89 years from 24 US areas. Authors' analysis steps: The assay estimated nucleated cells by amplifying reference gene primers. Generated by immunoSEQ multiplex PCR, the TCRdb table keeps only in-frame clones and is missing some. V and J calls and clone size are given by that table; D and trimming were obtained from the DNA. Seen here are over 100,000 clones, roughly 84% observed once, and the top ten hold around 4.2%.

This TCR was recovered from a woman in her twenties or thirties who had recovered from COVID-19. V and J are TRBV13 and TRBJ1-2; D is perhaps TRBD1 (6 bases). Sequenced: PBMCs or T cells enriched from blood (not recorded which). CDR3 bases: TGTGCCAGCAGCTTAAGGGGGTCTAACTATGGCTACACCTTC. Its protein product is CASSLRGSNYGYTF.